This T cell receptor beta chain stems from a study of cytomegalovirus exposure and HLA in healthy donors. A note on this clone: Its specificity is not known. Different DNA sequences within this sample yield the same CDR3.

The study's findings and limits: Testing in vitro showed a few CMV-associated chains specific for CMV antigens. Presence/absence analyses assumed roughly uniform sequencing depth across donors.

Amplification used 60 Vbeta primers and 13 Jbeta primers. Repertoires were generated with immunoSEQ multiplex PCR, while TCRdb's copy carries only in-frame clones and drops some. The profile shows approximately 120,000 clones, 60% to 85% of them singletons. Deletions cut 2 bases from V and 0 bases from J, with 5 bases between. This CDR3 comprises 14 residues. Germline lookup yields CDR1 SGHTA and CDR2 FQGNSA. The rearrangement joins TRBV7-2 to TRBJ2-1; D uncertain. The sequencing sample was made of PBMCs. This sequence was found in a woman aged 40 to 50 in good health and CMV-seronegative. The CDR3 is CASSLTGSYNEQFF. The CDR3 DNA reads as TGTGCCAGCAGCTTAACGGGCTCCTACAATGAGCAGTTCTTC.